The 10 T cell receptor beta chains in this list originate from one sample, sequenced in a study of shared clonotypes between healthy human individuals (dated by TCRdb to 2019 to 2021). Libraries came from the immunoSEQ multiplex PCR assay. TCRdb took over this immuneACCESS table, retaining in-frame rearrangements with V and J assigned. Such tables are incomplete; in checked studies, under half of the missing clones stem from an unresolved V gene, and the remainder is unexplained. The sample contains fewer than 1 million clones, just over 95% of them found a single time. Together, the top ten hold about 0.21% of the sample. For the CD8 naive samples, CD45RO-negative cells were positively selected for CCR7, yielding a CD45RA+CCR7+ population from which TemRA cells were excluded. The sequencing input was naive CD8+ T cells sorted from blood. The cell subset or site label for this specimen denotes: CD45RA+CCR7+. These receptors originate from a man aged 25 to 40 in good health.

The chain links TRBV29-1 to TRBJ2-7, with 12 bases that match TRBD2. Germline loops: CDR1 SQVTM, CDR2 ANQGSEA. V trimming: 6 bases; J trimming: 3 bases; junction bases outside the gene matches: 9. CDR3 size: 15 residues. This CDR3 reads CSVINPGLAGYEQYF. The DNA of the CDR3 is TGCAGCGTGATTAACCCGGGACTAGCGGGCTACGAGCAGTACTTC.

As regards this clone: Distinct nucleotide sequences in the sample also encode this CDR3. The genes are TRBV27 and TRBJ2-7, with D possibly matching TRBD1 (5 bases). Trimming took 2 bases from V and 6 from J, leaving 11 bases between them. This CDR3 has 13 residues. The V gene's germline CDR1 is MNHEY and CDR2 SMNVEV (reference sequence). CDR3 bases: TGTGCCAGCAGTTTAAGCAGGGTCGGCGAGCAGTACTTC. It encodes CASSLSRVGEQYF.

The CDR3 nucleotides read TGTGCCAGCAACCCGCGGAGTAGCGGGAGGATGACCGGGGAGCTGTTTTTT. The encoded protein is CASNPRSSGRMTGELFF. The chain couples TRBV7-6 to TRBJ2-2, with TRBD2 matching 10 bases. Germline V lookup: CDR1 SGHVS, CDR2 FNYEAQ. The CDR3 is 17 residues long. V was clipped by 7 bases and J by 5 bases; unmatched bases: 13.

The table lists this clone with a count of one. Here the CDR3 DNA reads TGTGCCAGCAGCCACGGTCCTGCGGGGGACTATGGCTACACCTTC. Its translation is CASSHGPAGDYGYTF. This chain uses TRBV7-9 with TRBJ1-2; D is perhaps TRBD1 (5 bases). V lost 5 bases to trimming and J lost 3 bases, with 16 bases between them. The CDR3 is made up of 15 amino acids. CDR1 is SEHNR, CDR2 FQNEAQ, per germline (reference sequence).

The chain links TRBV6-5 to TRBJ1-1; 10 bases match TRBD1. Germline CDR1 MNHEY, CDR2 SVGAGI. The CDR3 runs 14 residues. The J segment lost 4 bases and the V segment lost 5 bases, leaving 4 bases of the junction unmatched. DNA for the CDR3: TGTGCCAGCAGTCCTGGACAGGGGGGCACTGAAGCTTTCTTT. Translating gives CASSPGQGGTEAFF.

In this sample, this clone turned up once. The chain joins TRBV28 to TRBJ2-7, with D possibly TRBD1 on 6 matching bases. The CDR3 is 14 residues long. V lost 6 bases to trimming and J lost 4 bases, with 16 bases between them. CDR1 and CDR2 (germline): MDHEN, SYDVKM. CDR3 sequence: CASSPDRNGYEQYF. The DNA for the CDR3 is TGTGCCAGCAGCCCAGACAGGAACGGATACGAGCAGTACTTC.

The gene calls are TRBV27 and TRBJ2-7; D uncertain. This CDR3 has 14 residues. Looked up from germline, CDR1 is MNHEY and CDR2 is SMNVEV (reference sequence). V gave up 3 bases and J gave up 1 base, with 10 bases separating them. The CDR3 here is CASSLARLSYEQYF. CDR3 nucleotides: TGTGCCAGCAGTTTGGCCAGGCTGTCCTACGAGCAGTACTTC.

The chain links TRBV2 to TRBJ2-3, with 7 bases lining up with TRBD2. Germline loops: CDR1 SNHLY, CDR2 FYNNEI. This CDR3 has 14 residues. The V gene end was trimmed by 6 bases and the J gene end by 0 bases; junction bases not matched to a gene: 3. CDR3 DNA: TGTGCCAGCAGCGGGACTACAAGCACAGATACGCAGTATTTT. Residues: CASSGTTSTDTQYF.

V gene TRBV6-5 combines with J gene TRBJ2-1; the match to TRBD1 covers 8 bases. Trimming at V came to 5 bases and at J to 9 bases, leaving 12 bases not matched to a gene. Germline values: CDR1 MNHEY, CDR2 SVGAGI. CDR3 size: 15 residues. In nucleotides, the CDR3 is TGTGCCAGCAGTGGGACAGGAGGCAGAGCAAGTGAGCAGTTCTTC. This codes for CASSGTGGRASEQFF.

This rearrangement joins TRBV5-1 to TRBJ2-7; the match to TRBD2 covers 7 bases. Unmatched junction bases numbered 6, after V lost 0 bases and J lost 0 bases. The CDR3 loop spans 16 amino acids. Germline lookup yields CDR1 SGHRS and CDR2 YFSETQ. The CDR3 sequence: CASSLAVGLLSYEQYF. The CDR3 DNA is TGCGCCAGCAGCTTGGCCGTGGGACTACTCTCCTACGAGCAGTACTTC. The complete variable domain, with remaining parts taken from reference TRBV5-1 and TRBJ2-7, reads KAGVTQTPRYLIKTRGQQVTLSCSPISGHRSVSWYQQTPGQGLQFLFEYFSETQRNKGNFPGRFSGRQFSNSRSEMNVSTLELGDSALYLCASSLAVGLLSYEQYFGPGTRLTVT.